The 20 T cell receptor beta chains reported below all come from one sample, sequenced in a study of OX40 agonist ivuxolimab in advanced cancers. Generated by immunoSEQ multiplex PCR, the TCRdb table keeps only in-frame clones and is missing some. Counted here are tens of thousands of clones, roughly 80% occurring once; the ten biggest clones make up under 13%. The sequencing here drew on CD4+ or CD8+ T cells sorted from blood, taken in a trial of the OX40 agonist ivuxolimab. All receptors come from an adult with an advanced solid tumor such as melanoma, head and neck, liver or kidney cancer.

The V gene is TRBV5-6, the J gene TRBJ1-2; maybe TRBD1 (5 bases). CDR3 length: 13 amino acids. Trimming removed 4 bases at V and 1 base at J, with 8 bases between. CDR1 and CDR2 from the germline V gene are SGHDT and YYEEEE. The CDR3 sequence is CASSGGSNYGYTF. CDR3 sequence (DNA): TGTGCCAGCAGCGGGGGGAGTAACTATGGCTACACCTTC.

The chain carries TRBV7-8 and TRBJ2-5; D is perhaps TRBD1 or TRBD2 (6 bases each). The CDR3 is 16 residues long. Trimming cost V 5 bases and J 6 bases, with 22 bases left between them. Germline values: CDR1 SGHVS, CDR2 FQNEAQ. The DNA for the CDR3 is TGTGCCAGCAGCCTCGGGGGCGGGCCTTCGGGGAAGACCCAGTACTTC. Translating it yields CASSLGGGPSGKTQYF.

The J gene is TRBJ2-1, the V gene TRBV5-1; 7 bases line up with TRBD2. The germline CDR1 and CDR2 sequences are SGHRS and YFSETQ. The J segment lost 2 bases and the V segment lost 3 bases, leaving 11 bases of the junction unmatched. The CDR3 spans 17 residues. The CDR3 protein is CASSSGGSGKTYNEQFF. The DNA for the CDR3 is TGCGCCAGCAGCTCTGGTGGGAGCGGGAAGACCTACAATGAGCAGTTCTTC.

V usage is TRBV2 and J usage is TRBJ1-5; the D is unclear. Germline CDR1 and CDR2: SNHLY and FYNNEI. This CDR3 comprises 15 residues. V lost 0 bases and J lost 1, with 7 bases in between. The chain's CDR3 is CASSEALGSNQPQHF. The CDR3 DNA reads as TGTGCCAGCAGTGAAGCGCTGGGGAGCAATCAGCCCCAGCATTTT.

The chain is built from TRBV4-2 and TRBJ1-1, with 12 positions matching TRBD1. This CDR3 spans 18 amino acids. The germline gives CDR1 LGHNA, CDR2 YNFKEQ. The V segment lost 4 bases and the J segment 5 bases; nucleotides outside the gene matches: 14. The CDR3 nucleotides read TGTGCCAGCAGCCGGATAATGGGGACAGGGGGCCTGACTACTGAAGCTTTCTTT. Encoded protein: CASSRIMGTGGLTTEAFF.

The chain links TRBV7-2 to TRBJ2-2, with 9 bases aligning to TRBD2. Germline V gives CDR1 SGHTA, CDR2 FQGNSA. With V trimmed by 2 bases and J by 6 bases, 7 bases remained unmatched. This CDR3 has 16 amino acids. The CDR3 reads CASSLFSSGNPGELFF. The CDR3 region has the DNA TGTGCCAGCAGCTTATTCTCTAGCGGGAATCCCGGGGAGCTGTTTTTT. Variable domain in full (rest from reference TRBV7-2 and TRBJ2-2): GAGVSQSPSNKVTEKGKDVELRCDPISGHTALYWYRQSLGQGLEFLIYFQGNSAPDKSGLPSDRFSAERTGGSVSTLTIQRTQQEDSAVYLCASSLFSSGNPGELFFGEGSRLTVL.

The chain couples TRBV5-1 to TRBJ1-6; 8 nucleotides agree with TRBD1. Germline V gene data show CDR1 as SGHRS and CDR2 as YFSETQ. There are 14 residues in the CDR3. With V trimmed by 4 bases and J by 9 bases, 6 bases remained unmatched. DNA for the CDR3: TGCGCCAGCAGCGTGGACAGGGCGCGTTCACCCCTCCACTTT. It codes for CASSVDRARSPLHF.

V and J are TRBV6-6 and TRBJ1-2, with D perhaps matching TRBD1 (5 bases). CDR1 is MNHNY, CDR2 SVGAGI, per germline (reference sequence). Trimming left V 7 bases short and J 4 bases short, with 16 bases between. The CDR3 loop spans 14 amino acids. CDR3 sequence (DNA): TGTGCCAGCAACCAAGGGGATGTAGGCTATGGCTACACCTTC. This encodes CASNQGDVGYGYTF.

The chain couples TRBV30 to TRBJ2-4, with 11 bases aligning to TRBD2. The CDR3 is 19 residues long. The ends lost 2 bases at V and 5 bases at J; junction bases unmatched: 17. Germline CDR1 GTSNPN, CDR2 SVGIG (reference sequence). CDR3 loop: CAWSSTGLAEPALENIQYF. CDR3 bases: TGTGCCTGGAGTAGCACGGGACTAGCGGAACCGGCATTGGAAAACATTCAGTACTTC.

The sample holds one count of this clone. This chain joins TRBV7-3 and TRBJ2-2; TRBD2 matches 12 bases. The CDR3 has 16 amino acids. Germline trimming cut 5 bases from V and 6 bases from J; bases unmatched to any gene: 7. Germline V gives CDR1 SGHTA, CDR2 FQGTGA. The CDR3 bases are TGTGCCAGCAGCCCCCCGACTAGCGGGGGAGCCGGGGAGCTGTTTTTT. It specifies CASSPPTSGGAGELFF.

The CDR3 here is CASSLYTGGNSYNEQFF. The CDR3 region has the DNA TGTGCCAGCAGCTTGTATACGGGGGGGAACTCCTACAATGAGCAGTTCTTC. This rearrangement joins TRBV5-8 to TRBJ2-1, with 8 bases matching TRBD2. With V trimmed by 1 base and J by 0 bases, 6 bases remained unmatched. CDR3 size: 17 residues. Germline loops: CDR1 SGHTS, CDR2 YDEGEE. The complete variable domain, with remaining parts taken from reference TRBV5-8 and TRBJ2-1, reads EAGVTQSPTHLIKTRGQQATLRCSPISGHTSVYWYQQALGLGLQFLLWYDEGEERNRGNFPPRFSGRQFPNYSSELNVNALELEDSALYLCASSLYTGGNSYNEQFFGPGTRLTVL.

The chain couples TRBV11-2 to TRBJ2-2, with a weak D call TRBD1 (5 bases). The CDR3 is made up of 14 amino acids. Deletions cut 1 base from V and 3 bases from J, with 6 bases between. The germline V gene has CDR1 SGHAT and CDR2 FQNNGV. The CDR3 region has the DNA TGTGCCAGCAGCTTAGTAGGGGACACCGGGGAGCTGTTTTTT. Encoded protein: CASSLVGDTGELFF.

J is TRBJ2-7 and V is TRBV27; the D call may be TRBD1 or TRBD2 (5 bases each). CDR1 MNHEY and CDR2 SMNVEV come from the germline V gene (reference sequence). The CDR3 length is 13 residues. Trimming shortened V by 3 bases and J by 3 bases, and 9 bases separated the two germline ends. CDR3: CASSLAGSYEQYF. Here the CDR3 DNA reads TGTGCCAGCAGTTTGGCAGGGAGCTACGAGCAGTACTTC.

This clone was found once. The chain couples TRBV27 to TRBJ1-2; no clear D gene. The V end was cut by 2 bases, the J end by 5 bases, with 12 bases between. Germline V gene sequence: CDR1 MNHEY, CDR2 SMNVEV (reference sequence). There are 14 residues in the CDR3. The CDR3 DNA reads as TGTGCCAGCAGTTTAGGGTTCCCCGCGTATGGCTACACCTTC. Its translation: CASSLGFPAYGYTF.

This sequence joins TRBV29-1 and TRBJ1-2, with D unclear. V lost 5 bases and J 7 bases, leaving 11 bases between the germline ends. The CDR3 consists of 11 residues. Germline V lookup: CDR1 SQVTM, CDR2 ANQGSEA. CDR3 residues: CSVPGNGGYTF. Here the CDR3 DNA reads TGCAGCGTTCCGGGGAACGGTGGCTACACCTTC.

The J gene is TRBJ1-1, the V gene TRBV30; TRBD1 aligns across 8 bases. V trimming: 1 base; J trimming: 6 bases; junction bases outside the gene matches: 7. This CDR3 contains 14 residues. Germline V gene lookup returns CDR1 GTSNPN and CDR2 SVGIG (reference sequence). CDR3 loop: CAWSAGQGYAEAFF. The CDR3 nucleotides are TGTGCCTGGAGTGCTGGACAGGGATACGCTGAAGCTTTCTTT.

The chain employs TRBV6-5 and TRBJ2-7; weak D call: TRBD1 (6 bases). V lost 4 bases and J lost 1, with 11 bases in between. Germline lookup yields CDR1 MNHEY and CDR2 SVGAGI. CDR3 size: 14 residues. CDR3 protein: CASSSQGRSYEQYF. The CDR3 DNA sequence: TGTGCCAGCAGTTCACAGGGTAGGTCCTACGAGCAGTACTTC.

The chain combines TRBV28 with TRBJ2-1; no clear D. CDR3 length: 11 amino acids. Trimming left V 3 bases short and J 7 bases short, with 4 bases between. Germline V gene sequence: CDR1 MDHEN, CDR2 SYDVKM. The CDR3 DNA is TGTGCCAGCAGTTTCAGGAATGAGCAGTTCTTC. Translation: CASSFRNEQFF.

This clone was seen a few times. The same CDR3 arises from other DNA sequences in this sample as well. V is TRBV5-1 and J is TRBJ2-2; D is perhaps TRBD1 (5 bases). The CDR3 has 13 amino acids. Germline CDR1 and CDR2: SGHRS and YFSETQ. V lost 1 base to trimming and J lost 5 bases, with 6 bases between them. CDR3 sequence reads: CASSLQGTGELFF. The CDR3, as DNA: TGCGCCAGCAGCTTGCAGGGAACCGGGGAGCTGTTTTTT.

V gene TRBV28 combines with J gene TRBJ2-4, with D perhaps assigned TRBD1 or TRBD2 (6 bases each). Germline V gene lookup returns CDR1 MDHEN and CDR2 SYDVKM. The CDR3 covers 16 residues. Trimming took off 6 bases at V and 1 base at J, with 16 bases between the two ends. The CDR3 DNA follows: TGTGCCAGCAGCACAGGAGGGGGAAACGCCAAAAACATTCAGTACTTC. Translated: CASSTGGGNAKNIQYF. The variable domain in full, with the rest retrieved from reference TRBV28 and TRBJ2-4, is DVKVTQSSRYLVKRTGEKVFLECVQDMDHENMFWYRQDPGLGLRLIYFSYDVKMKEKGDIPEGYSVSREKKERFSLILESASTNQTSMYLCASSTGGGNAKNIQYFGAGTRLSVL.